This T cell receptor beta chain was captured by sequencing in a study of response to subunit inactivated influenza vaccine. General study points: The authors suggested that every seasonal influenza vaccination recruits few new T cells.

V lost 6 bases to trimming and J lost 0 bases, with 9 bases between them. The germline V gene has CDR1 SQVTM and CDR2 ANQGSEA. The CDR3 covers 12 residues. TCRdb re-analysed the RT-PCR reads in MiXCR, keeping a single row per CDR3 protein. The sample lists roughly 670,000 distinct CDR3 sequences, about 15% occurring once. This clonotype was found a few times. Antigen specificity is unknown. The source is a man aged 45 to 65 who received an inactivated influenza vaccine. This sequence joins TRBV29-1 and TRBJ2-7; D unresolved. The material was PBMCs from blood, obtained approximately 15 days before vaccination. As DNA, the CDR3 is TGCAGCGTCAGACTGAGCTCCTACGAGCAGTACTTC. It codes for CSVRLSSYEQYF.